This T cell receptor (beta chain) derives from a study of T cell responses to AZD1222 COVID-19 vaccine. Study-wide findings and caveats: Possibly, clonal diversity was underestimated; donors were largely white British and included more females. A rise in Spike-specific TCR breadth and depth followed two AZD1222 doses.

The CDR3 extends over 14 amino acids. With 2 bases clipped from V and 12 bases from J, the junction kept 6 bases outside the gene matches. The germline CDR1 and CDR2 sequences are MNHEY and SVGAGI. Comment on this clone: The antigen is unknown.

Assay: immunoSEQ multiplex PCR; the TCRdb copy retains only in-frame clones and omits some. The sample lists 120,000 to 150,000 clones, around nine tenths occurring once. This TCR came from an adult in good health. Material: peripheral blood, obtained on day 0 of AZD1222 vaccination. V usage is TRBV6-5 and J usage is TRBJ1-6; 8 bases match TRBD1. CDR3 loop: CASSYVDRGGPLHF. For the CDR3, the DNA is TGTGCCAGCAGTTACGTAGACAGGGGAGGACCCCTCCACTTT.